This T cell receptor beta chain was identified during a study of T cell responses to AZD1222 COVID-19 vaccine. The table came from immunoSEQ multiplex PCR; TCRdb's copy has only in-frame clones and leaves some out. The repertoire includes about 130,000 clones, over 75% of them detected once, and 20% to 25% sits in the top ten. Germline CDR1 GTSNPN, CDR2 SVGIG (reference sequence). Trimming took off 0 bases at V and 0 bases at J, with 8 bases between the two ends. The CDR3 contains 14 residues. This TCR came from an adult in good health. V is TRBV30 and J is TRBJ1-1; weak D call: TRBD1 (6 bases). The material sequenced was peripheral blood, taken on day 0 of AZD1222 vaccination. DNA of the CDR3: TGTGCCTGGAGTGTATCAGGGGTGAACACTGAAGCTTTCTTT. Translating it yields CAWSVSGVNTEAFF. Drawing the rest from reference TRBV30 and TRBJ1-1, the complete variable domain is SQTIHQWPATLVQPVGSPLSLECTVEGTSNPNLYWYRQAAGRGLQLLFYSVGIGQISSEVPQNLSASRPQDRQFILSSKKLLLSDSGFYLCAWSVSGVNTEAFFGQGTRLTVV.